These T cell receptor beta chains were read from a single sample in a study of a mutant IDH1 vaccine in newly diagnosed glioma. Data came from immunoSEQ multiplex PCR; TCRdb stores just in-frame clones and leaves some out. There are 41,000 or so clones in the sample; 75% to 90% occur only once, and roughly 1.5% lies in the top ten. Their target antigens are unknown. This sample comprised PBMCs, obtained from a glioma patient whose treatment included an IDH1 peptide vaccine. The receptors shown here come from a man between 40 and 49 years old with glioma. The CDR3 runs from the conserved cysteine through the conserved F or W. D genes are given only for firm matches. Rows give clone size only sometimes, using once, few, many, or a class for an expanded clone.

J gene,D gene,clone size,V gene,CDR3 DNA,CDR3 protein
TRBJ1-1,-,-,TRBV15,TGTGCCACCAGCATCAGGGATCCGAACACTGAAGCTTTCTTT,CATSIRDPNTEAFF
TRBJ2-1,TRBD2,-,TRBV2,TGTGCCAGCAGTCAGGGGACTAGCGCGAAATACAATGAGCAGTTCTTC,CASSQGTSAKYNEQFF
TRBJ2-5,-,-,TRBV15,TGTGCCACCAGCACCAGGACAGAAGAGACCCAGTACTTC,CATSTRTEETQYF
TRBJ2-5,-,-,TRBV29-1,TGCAGCGTTGATAGAAAGGGCGGGGAGACCCAGTACTTC,CSVDRKGGETQYF
TRBJ1-6,-,-,TRBV7-9,TGTGCCAGCGGGACCGACAGCTATAATTCACCCCTCCACTTT,CASGTDSYNSPLHF
TRBJ1-3,TRBD1,-,TRBV7-6,TGTGCCAGCAGCTTCGGACAGGGGCTCTCTGGAAACACCATATATTTT,CASSFGQGLSGNTIYF
TRBJ1-5,TRBD1,-,TRBV28,TGTGCCAGCGGAGTGGATCAGGGGGATCTAGGTCAGCCCCAGCATTTT,CASGVDQGDLGQPQHF
TRBJ1-2,-,-,TRBV10-3,TGTGCCATCAGTGAAGGTCTAACCGACTATGGCTACACCTTC,CAISEGLTDYGYTF
TRBJ2-6,-,-,TRBV9,TGTGCCAGCAGCGCAAATACCCGGGGCTCTGGGGCCAACGTCCTGACTTTC,CASSANTRGSGANVLTF
TRBJ2-1,-,-,TRBV5-1,TGCGCCAGCAGGGACCGGAATCCCTACAATGAGCAGTTCTTC,CASRDRNPYNEQFF
TRBJ2-3,-,-,TRBV7-3,TGTGCCAGCAGCTCCGGACCGGAGGATACGCAGTATTTT,CASSSGPEDTQYF
TRBJ2-1,TRBD1,-,TRBV2,TGTGCCAGCAGTAAGGACAGGGAAGGATACAATGAGCAGTTCTTC,CASSKDREGYNEQFF
TRBJ1-1,-,-,TRBV28,TGTGCCAGCAGTTTACGGATTAACACTGAAGCTTTCTTT,CASSLRINTEAFF
TRBJ2-1,-,-,TRBV7-9,TGTGCCAGCAGCTTAACCCCGGTAGGCGTTGAGCAGTTCTTC,CASSLTPVGVEQFF
TRBJ1-6,TRBD1,-,TRBV5-5,TGTGCCAGCAGCTTCGCCAAGACAGGGGGCCTTAATTCACCCCTCCACTTT,CASSFAKTGGLNSPLHF
TRBJ2-1,-,-,TRBV2,TGTGCCAGCAGGGGCTATCTAGCATCCTACAATGAGCAGTTCTTC,CASRGYLASYNEQFF
TRBJ2-7,TRBD1,-,TRBV2,TGTGCCAGCAGTGGCCAGACAGGGTTGCAAGACGAGCAGTACTTC,CASSGQTGLQDEQYF
TRBJ2-7,TRBD1,-,TRBV6-1,TGTGCCAGCAGTGAAAGATGGGACAGTCTATACGAGCAGTACTTC,CASSERWDSLYEQYF
TRBJ2-5,-,-,TRBV27,TGTGCCAGCAGTTTATCGGGGGAGACCCAGTACTTC,CASSLSGETQYF
TRBJ1-1,-,-,TRBV2,TGTGCCAGCAGTGGGGATAGGCCTTGGGGGACTGAAGCTTTCTTT,CASSGDRPWGTEAFF
TRBJ2-1,TRBD2,-,TRBV18,TGTGCCAGCTCAGAGTCCCGGACTAGCGGTTACAATGAGCAGTTCTTC,CASSESRTSGYNEQFF
TRBJ1-2,-,-,TRBV4-1,TGCGCCAGCAGCCAAGGGATCGGGGGGATTGTCTATGGCTACACCTTC,CASSQGIGGIVYGYTF
TRBJ2-5,-,-,TRBV6-6,TGTGCCAGCAGTTACCTTGGACGGGGACAAGAGACCCAGTACTTC,CASSYLGRGQETQYF
TRBJ2-5,-,-,TRBV19,TGTGCCAGTAGTATAGTCGGGGGGCCGGGAGAGACCCAGTACTTC,CASSIVGGPGETQYF
TRBJ1-4,-,-,TRBV6-1,TGTGCCAGCAGTGGTCGGGACGGGAATGAAAAACTGTTTTTT,CASSGRDGNEKLFF
TRBJ2-6,-,-,TRBV19,TGTGCCAGTAGTATTGAGACAGTACCTGGGGCCAACGTCCTGACTTTC,CASSIETVPGANVLTF
TRBJ1-1,TRBD1,-,TRBV5-1,TGCGCCAGCAGCTTGGCGCAGGGGACAGTGAACACTGAAGCTTTCTTT,CASSLAQGTVNTEAFF
TRBJ1-1,TRBD1,-,TRBV5-4,TGTGCCAGCAGCCGAGGACAGGAAAACACTGAAGCTTTCTTT,CASSRGQENTEAFF
TRBJ1-1,-,-,TRBV10-3,TGTGCCATCAGTGAGAACAGGAACACTGAAGCTTTCTTT,CAISENRNTEAFF
TRBJ1-1,TRBD1,-,TRBV6-6,TGTGCCAGCAGTTACCCGGGCAGGGGGATGAACACTGAAGCTTTCTTT,CASSYPGRGMNTEAFF
TRBJ2-2,-,-,TRBV7-9,TGTGCCAGCAGCTCATCCACCGGGGAGCTGTTTTTT,CASSSSTGELFF
TRBJ2-2,-,-,TRBV6-5,TGTGCCAGTCGGGGAATAGCCCCCACCGGGGAGCTGTTTTTT,CASRGIAPTGELFF
TRBJ2-5,TRBD2,-,TRBV4-1,TGCGCCAGCAGCCCCGGAGGGGACTATGGGACCCGGTACTTC,CASSPGGDYGTRYF
TRBJ1-2,-,few,TRBV5-4,TGTGCCAGCAGCCTTGGTAGGATCGATGGCTACACCTTC,CASSLGRIDGYTF
TRBJ2-2,-,-,TRBV19,TGTGCCAGTAGTATAGCGGGCAGGGAAAGAGCCGGGGAGCTGTTTTTT,CASSIAGRERAGELFF